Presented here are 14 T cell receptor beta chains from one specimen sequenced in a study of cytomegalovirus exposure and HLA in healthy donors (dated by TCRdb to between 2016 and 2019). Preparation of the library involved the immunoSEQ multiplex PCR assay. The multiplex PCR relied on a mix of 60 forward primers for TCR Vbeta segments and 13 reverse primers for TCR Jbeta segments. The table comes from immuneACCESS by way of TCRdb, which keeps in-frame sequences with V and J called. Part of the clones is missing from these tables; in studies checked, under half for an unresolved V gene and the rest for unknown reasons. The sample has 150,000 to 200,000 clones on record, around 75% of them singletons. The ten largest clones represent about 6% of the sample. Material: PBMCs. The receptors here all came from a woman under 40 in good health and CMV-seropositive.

This chain's CDR3 is CASSLAGTGELFF. The DNA for the CDR3 is TGTGCCAGCAGCTTGGCGGGCACCGGGGAGCTGTTTTTT. This rearrangement joins TRBV5-5 to TRBJ2-2; D unresolved. Per the germline V gene, CDR1 is SGHKS and CDR2 is YYEKEE (reference sequence). The CDR3 runs 13 residues. The ends were cut back, 0 bases at V and 4 bases at J, with 4 bases in the middle.

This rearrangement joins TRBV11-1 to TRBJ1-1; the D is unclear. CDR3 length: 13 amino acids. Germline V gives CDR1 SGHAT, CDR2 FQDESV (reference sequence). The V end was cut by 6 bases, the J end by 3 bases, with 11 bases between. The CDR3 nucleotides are TGTGCCAGCAGTTTGGGAGGGCACACTGAAGCTTTCTTT. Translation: CASSLGGHTEAFF.

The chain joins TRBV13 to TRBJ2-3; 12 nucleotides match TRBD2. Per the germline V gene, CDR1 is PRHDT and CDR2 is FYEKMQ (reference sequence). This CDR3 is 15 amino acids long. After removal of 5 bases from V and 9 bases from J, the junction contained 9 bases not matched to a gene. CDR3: CASSLLAGGSGTQYF. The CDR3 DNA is TGTGCCAGCAGCCTACTAGCGGGGGGCTCTGGGACGCAGTATTTT.

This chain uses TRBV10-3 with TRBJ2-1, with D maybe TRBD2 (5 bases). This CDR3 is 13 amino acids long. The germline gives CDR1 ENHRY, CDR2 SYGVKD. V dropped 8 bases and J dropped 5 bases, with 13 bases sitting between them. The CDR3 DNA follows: TGTGCCATCTGGTCAGCGGAGGACAATGAGCAGTTCTTC. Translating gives CAIWSAEDNEQFF.

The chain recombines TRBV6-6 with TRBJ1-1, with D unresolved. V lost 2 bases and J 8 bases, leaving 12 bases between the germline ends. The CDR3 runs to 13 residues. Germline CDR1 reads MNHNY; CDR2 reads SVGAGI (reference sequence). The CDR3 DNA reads TGTGCCAGCAGTTACGCAGATTCGTCCGAAGCTTTCTTT. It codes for CASSYADSSEAFF.

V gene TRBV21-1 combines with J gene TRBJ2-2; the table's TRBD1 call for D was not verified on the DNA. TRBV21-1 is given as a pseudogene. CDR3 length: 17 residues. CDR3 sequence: CASSKAGTGGWTGELFF. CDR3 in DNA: TGTGCCAGCAGCAAAGCGGGGACAGGGGGCTGGACCGGGGAGCTGTTTTTT.

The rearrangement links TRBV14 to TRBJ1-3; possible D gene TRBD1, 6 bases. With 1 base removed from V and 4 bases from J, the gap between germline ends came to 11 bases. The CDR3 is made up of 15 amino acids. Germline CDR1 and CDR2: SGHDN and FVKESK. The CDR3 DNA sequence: TGTGCCAGCAGCCAAGTCCTCGGGACAGGAAACACCATATATTTT. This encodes CASSQVLGTGNTIYF.

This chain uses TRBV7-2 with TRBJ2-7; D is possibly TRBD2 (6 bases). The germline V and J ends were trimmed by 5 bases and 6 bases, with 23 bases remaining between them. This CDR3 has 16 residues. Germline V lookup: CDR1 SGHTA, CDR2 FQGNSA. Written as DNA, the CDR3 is TGTGCCAGCAGCCCCCCCTGGACTACTCTACCTTCCGAGCAGTACTTC. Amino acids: CASSPPWTTLPSEQYF.

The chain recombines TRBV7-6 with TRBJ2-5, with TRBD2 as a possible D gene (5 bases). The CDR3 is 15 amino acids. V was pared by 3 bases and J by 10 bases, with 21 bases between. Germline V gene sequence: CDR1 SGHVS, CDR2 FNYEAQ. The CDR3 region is CASSFKDGLAGDQYF. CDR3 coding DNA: TGTGCCAGCAGCTTCAAGGACGGACTCGCCGGGGACCAGTACTTC.

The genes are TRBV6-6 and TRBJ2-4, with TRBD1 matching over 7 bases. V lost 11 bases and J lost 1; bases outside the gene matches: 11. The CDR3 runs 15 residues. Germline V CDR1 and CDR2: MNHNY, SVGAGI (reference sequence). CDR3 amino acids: CAVRKEGAAKNIQYF. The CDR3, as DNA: TGTGCCGTCAGAAAAGAGGGGGCTGCCAAAAACATTCAGTACTTC.

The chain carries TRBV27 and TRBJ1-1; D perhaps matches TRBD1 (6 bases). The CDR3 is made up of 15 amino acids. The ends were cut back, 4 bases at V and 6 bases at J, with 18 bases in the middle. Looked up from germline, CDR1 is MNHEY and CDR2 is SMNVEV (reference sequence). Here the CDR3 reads CASSSYFQGRAEAFF. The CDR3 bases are TGTGCCAGCAGTTCCTACTTTCAGGGGAGGGCTGAAGCTTTCTTT.

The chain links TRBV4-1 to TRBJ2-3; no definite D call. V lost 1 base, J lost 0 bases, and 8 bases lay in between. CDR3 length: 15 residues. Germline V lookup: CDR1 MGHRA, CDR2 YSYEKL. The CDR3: CASSQVRPSTDTQYF. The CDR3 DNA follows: TGCGCCAGCAGCCAAGTGCGGCCTAGCACAGATACGCAGTATTTT.

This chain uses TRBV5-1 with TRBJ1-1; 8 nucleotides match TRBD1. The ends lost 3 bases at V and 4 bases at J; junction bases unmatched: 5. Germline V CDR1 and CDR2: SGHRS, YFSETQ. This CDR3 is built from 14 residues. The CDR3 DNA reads TGCGCCAGCAGCTCCAGGGGGCGGATCACTGAAGCTTTCTTT. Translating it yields CASSSRGRITEAFF.

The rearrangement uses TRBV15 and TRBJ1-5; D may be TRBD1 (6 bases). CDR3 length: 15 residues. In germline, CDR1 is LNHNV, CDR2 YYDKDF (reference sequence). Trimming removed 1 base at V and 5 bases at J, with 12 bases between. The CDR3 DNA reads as TGTGCCACCAGCAGAGCGGGGGGCTGGGATCAGCCCCAGCATTTT. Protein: CATSRAGGWDQPQHF. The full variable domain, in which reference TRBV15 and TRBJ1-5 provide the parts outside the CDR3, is DAMVIQNPRYQVTQFGKPVTLSCSQTLNHNVMYWYQQKSSQAPKLLFHYYDKDFNNEADTPDNFQSRRPNTSFCFLDIRSPGLGDTAMYLCATSRAGGWDQPQHFGDGTRLSIL.